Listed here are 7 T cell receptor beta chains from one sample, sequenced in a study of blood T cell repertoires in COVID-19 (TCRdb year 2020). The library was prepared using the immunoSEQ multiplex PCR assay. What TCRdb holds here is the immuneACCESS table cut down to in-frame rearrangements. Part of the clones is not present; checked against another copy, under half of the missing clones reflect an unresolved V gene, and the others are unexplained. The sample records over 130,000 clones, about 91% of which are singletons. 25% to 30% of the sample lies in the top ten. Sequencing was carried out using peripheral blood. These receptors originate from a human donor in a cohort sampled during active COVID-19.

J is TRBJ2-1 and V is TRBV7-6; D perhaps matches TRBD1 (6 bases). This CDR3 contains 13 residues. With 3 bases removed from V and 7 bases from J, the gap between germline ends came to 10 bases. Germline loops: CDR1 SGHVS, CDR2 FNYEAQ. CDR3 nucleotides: TGTGCCAGCAGCTTCAAACAGGGAAATGAGCAGTTCTTC. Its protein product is CASSFKQGNEQFF.

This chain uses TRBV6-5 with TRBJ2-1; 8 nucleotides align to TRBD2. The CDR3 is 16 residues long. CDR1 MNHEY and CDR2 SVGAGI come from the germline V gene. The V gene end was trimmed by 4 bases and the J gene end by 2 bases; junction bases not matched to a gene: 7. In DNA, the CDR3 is TGTGCCAGCAGTTCCATAAGCGGGGGCGCCTACAATGAGCAGTTCTTC. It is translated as CASSSISGGAYNEQFF.

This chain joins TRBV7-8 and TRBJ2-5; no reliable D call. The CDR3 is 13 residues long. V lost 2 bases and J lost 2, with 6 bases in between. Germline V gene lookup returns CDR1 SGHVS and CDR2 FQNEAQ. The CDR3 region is CASSLRRQETQYF. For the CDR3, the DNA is TGTGCCAGCAGCTTACGCAGACAAGAGACCCAGTACTTC.

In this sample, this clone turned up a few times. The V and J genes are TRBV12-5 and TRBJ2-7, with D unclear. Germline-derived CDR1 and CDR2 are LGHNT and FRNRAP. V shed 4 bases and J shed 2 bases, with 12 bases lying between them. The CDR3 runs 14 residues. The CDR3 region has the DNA TGTGCTAGTGGTTCCACGACTCCTACCTACGAGCAGTACTTC. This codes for CASGSTTPTYEQYF.

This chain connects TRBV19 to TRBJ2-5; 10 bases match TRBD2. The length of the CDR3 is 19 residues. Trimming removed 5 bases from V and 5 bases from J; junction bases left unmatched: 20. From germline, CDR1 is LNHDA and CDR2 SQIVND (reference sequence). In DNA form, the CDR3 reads TGTGCCAGTAGTGATCGGCTTATGGAGCGGGGGGGCCATGGGGAGACCCAGTACTTC. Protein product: CASSDRLMERGGHGETQYF.

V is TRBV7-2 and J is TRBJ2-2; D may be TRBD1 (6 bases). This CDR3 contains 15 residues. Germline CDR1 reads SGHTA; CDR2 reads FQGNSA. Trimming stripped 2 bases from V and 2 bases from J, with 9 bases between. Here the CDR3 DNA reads TGTGCCAGCAGCTTACGGACAGTTAACACCGGGGAGCTGTTTTTT. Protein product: CASSLRTVNTGELFF.

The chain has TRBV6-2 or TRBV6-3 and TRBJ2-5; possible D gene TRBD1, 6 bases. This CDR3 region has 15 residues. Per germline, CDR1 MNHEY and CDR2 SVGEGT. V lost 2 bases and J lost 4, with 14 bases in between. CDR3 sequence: CASSYTGTLGETQYF. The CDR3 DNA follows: TGTGCCAGCAGTTACACCGGGACACTGGGAGAGACCCAGTACTTC.